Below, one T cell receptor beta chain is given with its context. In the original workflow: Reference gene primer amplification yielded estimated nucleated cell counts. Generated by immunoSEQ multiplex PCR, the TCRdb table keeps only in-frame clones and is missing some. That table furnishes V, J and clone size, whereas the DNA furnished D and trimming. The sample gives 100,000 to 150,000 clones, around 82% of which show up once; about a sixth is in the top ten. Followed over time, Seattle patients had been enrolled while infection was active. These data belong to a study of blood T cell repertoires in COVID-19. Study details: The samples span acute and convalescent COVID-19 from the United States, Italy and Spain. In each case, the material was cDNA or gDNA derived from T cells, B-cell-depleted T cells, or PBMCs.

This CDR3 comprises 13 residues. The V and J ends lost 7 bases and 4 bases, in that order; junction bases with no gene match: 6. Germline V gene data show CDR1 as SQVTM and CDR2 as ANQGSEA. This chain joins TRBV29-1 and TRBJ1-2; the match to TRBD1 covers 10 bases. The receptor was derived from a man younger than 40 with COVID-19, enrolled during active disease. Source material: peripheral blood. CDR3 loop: CSAQGQGSYGYTF. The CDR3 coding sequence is TGCAGCGCCCAGGGACAGGGGAGCTATGGCTACACCTTC.